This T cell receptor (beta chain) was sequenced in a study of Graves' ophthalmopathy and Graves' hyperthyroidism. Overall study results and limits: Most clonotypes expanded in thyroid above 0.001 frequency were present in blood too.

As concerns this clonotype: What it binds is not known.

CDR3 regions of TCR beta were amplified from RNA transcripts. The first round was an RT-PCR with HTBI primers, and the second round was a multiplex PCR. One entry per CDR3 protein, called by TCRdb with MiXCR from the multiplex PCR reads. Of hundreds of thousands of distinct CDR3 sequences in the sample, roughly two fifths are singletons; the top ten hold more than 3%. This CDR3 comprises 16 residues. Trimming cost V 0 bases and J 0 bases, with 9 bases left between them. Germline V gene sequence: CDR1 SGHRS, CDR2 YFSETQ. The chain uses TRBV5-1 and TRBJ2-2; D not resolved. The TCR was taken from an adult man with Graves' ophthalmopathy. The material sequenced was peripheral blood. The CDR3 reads CASSLGFRPNTGELFF. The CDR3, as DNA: TGCGCCAGCAGCTTGGGTTTCCGCCCGAACACCGGGGAGCTGTTTTTT. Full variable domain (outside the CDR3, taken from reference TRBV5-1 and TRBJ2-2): KAGVTQTPRYLIKTRGQQVTLSCSPISGHRSVSWYQQTPGQGLQFLFEYFSETQRNKGNFPGRFSGRQFSNSRSEMNVSTLELGDSALYLCASSLGFRPNTGELFFGEGSRLTVL.